The 30 T cell receptor beta chains presented below share a single source sample, sequenced in a study of CD8 T cells in ankylosing spondylitis. MiXCR, applied by TCRdb to the 5' RACE reads, yields one record per CDR3 protein. Of over 700,000 distinct CDR3 sequences listed, roughly 19% were seen once; the top ten hold under 20%. Findings of the study overall: Seemingly distinctive of ankylosing spondylitis blood was a TCR beta motif formed by eight highly homologous variants.

For these TCRs, the target antigens are not known. Sequencing input: blood, either unsorted or a sorted T cell fraction (not recorded which). These TCRs come from a male donor with ankylosing spondylitis.

V usage is TRBV5-1 and J usage is TRBJ1-6; 7 nucleotides match TRBD1. This CDR3 comprises 15 residues. Germline V gene sequence: CDR1 SGHRS, CDR2 YFSETQ. J lost 4 bases, V lost 4 bases, and 5 bases had no gene match. Here the CDR3 DNA reads TGCGCCAGCAGCGTCGGGACAGAATATAATTCACCCCTCCACTTT. As protein: CASSVGTEYNSPLHF.

This clonotype occurred a few times. The chain uses TRBV7-8 and TRBJ1-6, with D possibly TRBD1 on 6 matching bases. This CDR3 is built from 17 residues. Germline V gene lookup returns CDR1 SGHVS and CDR2 FQNEAQ. Between the trimmed V and J ends, which lost 3 bases and 0 bases, there was a span of 12 bases. CDR3 region: CASSFGQPSSYNSPLHF. The CDR3 DNA reads TGTGCCAGCAGCTTCGGACAGCCCAGCTCCTATAATTCACCCCTCCACTTT.

The chain has TRBV20-1 and TRBJ2-1, with 11 bases that match TRBD2. The V gene's germline CDR1 is DFQATT and CDR2 SNEGSKA (reference sequence). V lost 3 bases, J lost 2 bases, and 6 bases stayed unmatched. CDR3 length: 16 residues. CDR3 in DNA: TGCAGTGCTAGTCGGCTAGCGGGGGGAACCTACAATGAGCAGTTCTTC. It is translated as CSASRLAGGTYNEQFF.

The rearrangement links TRBV7-2 to TRBJ2-3; a possible D gene is TRBD2 (7 bases). The CDR3 runs 15 residues. Trimming left V 1 base short and J 2 bases short, with 10 bases between. CDR1 and CDR2 from the germline V gene are SGHTA and FQGNSA. The CDR3 DNA reads as TGTGCCAGCAGCTTAGATGGGGGGGCCACAGATACGCAGTATTTT. Translation gives CASSLDGGATDTQYF.

The chain links TRBV25-1 to TRBJ2-2; the match to TRBD1 covers 7 bases. Germline values: CDR1 MGHDK, CDR2 SYGVNS. Trimming took 6 bases from V and 2 from J; bases not matched to a gene: 9. The CDR3 extends over 16 amino acids. DNA for the CDR3: TGTGCCAGCAGGAAGCCCGGGACAGCAAACACCGGGGAGCTGTTTTTT. Its protein product is CASRKPGTANTGELFF.

This clonotype was seen a few times. The rearrangement uses TRBV7-8 and TRBJ2-4, with 8 nucleotides matching TRBD1. The CDR3 extends over 17 amino acids. Germline V gene lookup returns CDR1 SGHVS and CDR2 FQNEAQ. Trimming took 4 bases from V and 3 from J; bases not matched to a gene: 11. In DNA form, the CDR3 reads TGTGCCAGCAGCTCCAAGGGCAGGGGGCCTGACAAAAACATTCAGTACTTC. Translating it yields CASSSKGRGPDKNIQYF.

V is TRBV12-3 or TRBV12-4 and J is TRBJ2-7; D possibly uses TRBD1 or TRBD2 (7 bases each). V was shortened by 6 bases and J by 3 bases, with 18 bases between the two germline ends. The CDR3 totals 15 residues. For the CDR3, the DNA is TGTGCCAGCAGCCCCAGGGGGGGGCTTAACTACGAGCAGTACTTC. Protein product: CASSPRGGLNYEQYF.

A few counts support this clonotype. The chain combines TRBV28 with TRBJ1-2; tentative D call: TRBD1 (6 bases). CDR3 length: 14 amino acids. Between the trimmed V and J ends, which lost 7 bases and 4 bases, there was a span of 16 bases. Germline V gene data show CDR1 as MDHEN and CDR2 as SYDVKM. The CDR3 nucleotides are TGTGCCAGCATGGGGGGCCAGGGGTCCTATGGCTACACCTTC. It translates to CASMGGQGSYGYTF.

This clonotype was detected only a few times. The chain combines TRBV5-1 with TRBJ2-7, with a weak D call TRBD2 (6 bases). The germline V gene has CDR1 SGHRS and CDR2 YFSETQ. There are 15 residues in the CDR3. Trimming took off 5 bases at V and 5 bases at J, with 20 bases between the two ends. In nucleotides, the CDR3 is TGCGCCAGCAGGCAGGAGGGAGGTCGGTGGGACGAGCAGTACTTC. Translated, it gives CASRQEGGRWDEQYF.

This clonotype showed up just a few times. This rearrangement joins TRBV2 to TRBJ2-1; weak D call: TRBD2 (5 bases). V dropped 6 bases and J dropped 1 base, with 10 bases sitting between them. CDR1 SNHLY and CDR2 FYNNEI come from the germline V gene. The CDR3 is made up of 14 amino acids. The CDR3 DNA is TGTGCCAGCAGCGAAAGGACTTCCTACAATGAGCAGTTCTTC. This gives the protein CASSERTSYNEQFF.

V is TRBV20-1 and J is TRBJ2-2; 12 bases align to TRBD2. This CDR3 spans 20 amino acids. The germline gives CDR1 DFQATT, CDR2 SNEGSKA (reference sequence). The trim removed 0 bases at V and 1 base at J, leaving 12 bases unmatched. CDR3 in amino acids: CSARDVLAGGPGLNTGELFF. The CDR3, as DNA: TGCAGTGCTAGAGATGTACTAGCGGGGGGCCCGGGCTTGAACACCGGGGAGCTGTTTTTT.

This chain links TRBV27 with TRBJ2-7; 9 bases map to TRBD2. J lost 6 bases, V lost 3 bases, and 6 bases had no gene match. CDR3 length: 14 amino acids. Germline assignment: CDR1 MNHEY and CDR2 SMNVEV (reference sequence). The CDR3 loop is CASSFGLAFAEQYF. The CDR3, as DNA: TGTGCCAGCAGTTTCGGACTAGCGTTTGCCGAGCAGTACTTC.

The gene calls are TRBV3-1 and TRBJ1-1; D is undetermined. Between the trimmed V and J ends, which lost 0 bases and 6 bases, there was a span of 11 bases. Germline V lookup: CDR1 LGHDT, CDR2 YNNKEL (reference sequence). The CDR3 runs 14 residues. CDR3 bases: TGTGCCAGCAGCCAAGAGACGGGATATCCTGAAGCTTTCTTT. Translated, it gives CASSQETGYPEAFF. The variable domain in full, completed from reference TRBV3-1 and TRBJ1-1, reads DTAVSQTPKYLVTQMGNDKSIKCEQNLGHDTMYWYKQDSKKFLKIMFSYNNKELIINETVPNRFSPKSPDKAHLNLHINSLELGDSAVYFCASSQETGYPEAFFGQGTRLTVV.

This rearrangement joins TRBV20-1 to TRBJ1-1, with D unresolved. This CDR3 spans 17 amino acids. The V gene lost 0 bases and the J gene lost 0 bases, with 17 bases spanning the gap. From germline, CDR1 is DFQATT and CDR2 SNEGSKA (reference sequence). The CDR3 nucleotides are TGCAGTGCTAGAGATTCAGTGTTGCCAGGTGTGAACACTGAAGCTTTCTTT. Translation: CSARDSVLPGVNTEAFF.

This clonotype was seen a handful of times. This chain links TRBV11-2 with TRBJ1-1; 10 nucleotides match TRBD1. V trimming: 4 bases; J trimming: 0 bases; junction bases outside the gene matches: 8. CDR1 and CDR2 (germline): SGHAT, FQNNGV. The CDR3 runs to 17 residues. The CDR3 DNA reads as TGTGCCAGCAGCTCGCCGGGACAGGGGCCAATGAACACTGAAGCTTTCTTT. It yields the protein CASSSPGQGPMNTEAFF.

V and J are TRBV5-1 and TRBJ2-7; the D gene could be TRBD1 or TRBD2 (5 bases each). The CDR3 runs to 16 residues. Germline CDR1 reads SGHRS; CDR2 reads YFSETQ. Trimming stripped 0 bases from V and 0 bases from J, with 13 bases between. CDR3 nucleotides: TGCGCCAGCAGCTTGGGTTGGGGACGGAGCTCCTACGAGCAGTACTTC. Protein: CASSLGWGRSSYEQYF.

This sequence joins TRBV12-3 or TRBV12-4 and TRBJ2-7, with D perhaps matching TRBD1 (5 bases). The CDR3 is 14 amino acids. Trimming removed 3 bases from V and 2 bases from J, with 11 bases in between. CDR3 sequence: CASSFPTVPYEQYF. CDR3 nucleotide sequence: TGTGCCAGCAGTTTCCCGACAGTCCCCTACGAGCAGTACTTC.

J is TRBJ2-5 and V is TRBV12-3 or TRBV12-4; the D gene is possibly TRBD1 (5 bases). V was cut by 5 bases and J by 0 bases, with 10 bases left in between. This CDR3 spans 14 amino acids. The CDR3 is CASSPDSHQETQYF. CDR3 nucleotide sequence: TGTGCCAGCAGTCCCGACAGCCACCAAGAGACCCAGTACTTC.

In its sample, this clonotype was seen a few times. The V gene is TRBV5-5, the J gene TRBJ2-3; no firm D call. Germline assignment: CDR1 SGHKS and CDR2 YYEKEE (reference sequence). The CDR3 is 16 amino acids. V was clipped by 1 base and J by 0 bases, with 12 bases between them. CDR3 nucleotides: TGTGCCAGCAGCTTGCCGCAGGCCGGTAGCACAGATACGCAGTATTTT. This gives the protein CASSLPQAGSTDTQYF.

The chain joins TRBV11-1 to TRBJ2-6; D is undetermined. The CDR3 length is 21 residues. The V end was cut by 2 bases, the J end by 2 bases, with 25 bases between. CDR1 is SGHAT and CDR2 is FQDESV in the germline V gene (reference sequence). The CDR3 is CASSLNEPTDPAKAGANVLTF. CDR3 DNA sequence: TGTGCCAGCAGCTTAAACGAGCCAACGGATCCCGCGAAAGCTGGGGCCAACGTCCTGACTTTC.

The sample holds a few counts of this clonotype. V usage is TRBV12-3 or TRBV12-4 and J usage is TRBJ2-2; the D gene is possibly TRBD1 (5 bases). The CDR3 has 15 residues. V was clipped by 5 bases and J by 9 bases, with 19 bases between them. CDR3 amino acids: CASSIGVQPIRELFF. CDR3 DNA sequence: TGTGCCAGCAGTATAGGGGTACAACCAATTCGGGAGCTGTTTTTT.

The CDR3 protein is CASSSDRAPLTGELFF. CDR3 bases: TGCGCCAGCAGCTCGGACAGGGCCCCCCTTACCGGGGAGCTGTTTTTT. The V call is TRBV5-1, the J call TRBJ2-2; 8 bases map to TRBD1. Germline V gene sequence: CDR1 SGHRS, CDR2 YFSETQ. After removal of 3 bases from V and 5 bases from J, the junction contained 9 bases not matched to a gene. This CDR3 spans 16 amino acids.

This sequence joins TRBV5-1 and TRBJ2-7; 7 bases map to TRBD1. With 0 bases clipped from V and 3 bases from J, the junction kept 6 bases outside the gene matches. Germline values: CDR1 SGHRS, CDR2 YFSETQ. The CDR3 consists of 15 residues. CDR3 sequence: CASSLVGSGGYEQYF. The DNA of the CDR3 is TGCGCCAGCAGCTTGGTAGGATCAGGGGGCTACGAGCAGTACTTC.

Only one count was recorded for this clonotype. The V and J genes are TRBV7-8 and TRBJ2-6; D gene unclear. Between the trimmed V and J ends, which lost 5 bases and 4 bases, there was a span of 12 bases. Per the germline V gene, CDR1 is SGHVS and CDR2 is FQNEAQ. CDR3 length equals 15 residues. CDR3 loop: CASSLTGMGANVLTF. CDR3 in DNA: TGTGCCAGCAGCCTAACGGGCATGGGGGCCAACGTCCTGACTTTC.

The chain links TRBV28 to TRBJ2-1, with D perhaps TRBD1 (7 bases). In germline, CDR1 is MDHEN, CDR2 SYDVKM. The CDR3 runs 16 residues. V dropped 5 bases and J dropped 0 bases, with 14 bases sitting between them. CDR3 amino acids: CASSAGWDSSYNEQFF. The DNA for the CDR3 is TGTGCCAGCAGTGCGGGATGGGACAGCTCCTACAATGAGCAGTTCTTC.

This clonotype has just a few counts. The gene calls are TRBV7-3 and TRBJ2-3; the match to TRBD2 covers 8 bases. Germline V gene data show CDR1 as SGHTA and CDR2 as FQGTGA. J lost 3 bases, V lost 0 bases, and 5 bases had no gene match. The CDR3 contains 16 residues. CDR3 nucleotide sequence: TGTGCCAGCAGCTTAACCCCGGGACTAGGGACAGATACGCAGTATTTT. Amino acids: CASSLTPGLGTDTQYF.

The chain joins TRBV20-1 to TRBJ2-3, with D possibly being TRBD2 (5 bases). V dropped 0 bases and J dropped 6 bases, with 16 bases sitting between them. The CDR3 is made up of 15 amino acids. Per the germline V gene, CDR1 is DFQATT and CDR2 is SNEGSKA (reference sequence). CDR3 sequence reads: CSARDPLIPGDTQYF. CDR3 bases: TGCAGTGCTAGAGACCCACTCATCCCGGGGGATACGCAGTATTTT.

This clonotype has just a few counts. The rearrangement uses TRBV27 and TRBJ2-1; D gene ambiguous. V was trimmed by 4 bases and J by 6 bases, leaving 7 bases between them. The CDR3 runs to 12 residues. Germline CDR1 MNHEY, CDR2 SMNVEV (reference sequence). CDR3 sequence reads: CASSSASNEQFF. The CDR3 DNA sequence: TGTGCCAGCAGTTCGGCTAGCAATGAGCAGTTCTTC.

The chain employs TRBV5-6 and TRBJ1-4; 8 nucleotides match TRBD1. This CDR3 contains 16 residues. The V and J ends lost 3 bases and 0 bases, in that order; junction bases with no gene match: 4. CDR1 and CDR2 (germline): SGHDT, YYEEEE. The CDR3 loop is CASSSKDRATNEKLFF. CDR3 bases: TGTGCCAGCAGCTCCAAGGACAGGGCAACTAATGAAAAACTGTTTTTT.

This clonotype has a count of ten or more. The chain couples TRBV10-3 to TRBJ2-1; 12 bases are shared with TRBD2. The CDR3 consists of 15 residues. The V gene's germline CDR1 is ENHRY and CDR2 SYGVKD. V lost 4 bases, J lost 6 bases, and 4 bases stayed unmatched. The chain's CDR3 is CAISGTSGMSNEQFF. Written as DNA, the CDR3 is TGTGCCATCAGTGGGACTAGCGGGATGAGCAATGAGCAGTTCTTC.